This passage covers 18 T cell receptor beta chains from one sample sequenced in a study of tissue T cells after allogeneic stem cell transplantation. Only in-frame clones appear in the TCRdb table, and some are missing; sequencing was by immunoSEQ multiplex PCR. The table records 48,000 or so clones, 73% of them present only once. What was sequenced was sorted cells pooled from one or two spleens. These receptors came from a pool of C57BL/6 mice in good health.

A note on this clone: Each gene name is a mouse one. The missing CDR3 end, 1 residue past where the read stops, is filled in from the germline J gene. The chain has TRBV4 and TRBJ2-2; D gene ambiguous. Germline CDR1 LGHDT, CDR2 YNNKQL (reference sequence). The CDR3 is 13 residues long. Deletions cut 5 bases from V and 4 bases from J, with 8 bases between. Incomplete CDR3 DNA: TGTGCCAGCAGCCTCCTCGGCACCGGGCAGCTCTAC. This codes for CASSLLGTGQLY. The full-length CDR3 reads as CASSLLGTGQLYF.

A remark on this clone: Gene labels here are mouse ones. Sequencing ends 1 residue short of the CDR3 end; the germline J gene provides the rest. V gene TRBV31 combines with J gene TRBJ1-4; no clear D gene. V dropped 3 bases and J dropped 5 bases, with 4 bases sitting between them. Germline values: CDR1 GKSSPN, CDR2 SITVG. The CDR3 has 11 residues. This CDR3 reads CAWSPNERLFF. The CDR3 DNA, read in part, is TGTGCCTGGAGCCCAAACGAAAGATTATTT.

Note on this clone: Gene names and germline refer to mouse. The CDR3 extends 1 residue past the end of the read, so its final part is completed from the germline J gene. The genes are TRBV31 and TRBJ2-3; the D gene is possibly TRBD1 (6 bases). Germline V gene lookup returns CDR1 GKSSPN and CDR2 SITVG. The CDR3 spans 15 residues. Trimming removed 3 bases at V and 0 bases at J, with 13 bases between. Partial CDR3 DNA: TGTGCCTGGAGCCTCGACAGGTCTAGTGCAGAAACGCTGTAT. This encodes CAWSLDRSSAETLY. The whole CDR3 sequence is CAWSLDRSSAETLYF.

A word on this clone: Mouse gene names apply. Read data end 1 residue before the CDR3 end; the end is taken from the germline J gene. This chain uses TRBV31 with TRBJ2-4; D may correspond to TRBD1 or TRBD2 (5 bases each). Germline values: CDR1 GKSSPN, CDR2 SITVG. The CDR3 is made up of 14 amino acids. The V end was cut by 1 base, the J end by 1 base, with 9 bases between. The CDR3 spells CAWSRGAGQNTLYF. CDR3 DNA, as far as it was read: TGTGCCTGGAGTCGTGGGGCGGGTCAAAACACCTTGTAC.

Notes on this clone: Gene names follow the mouse nomenclature. The DNA ends 1 residue before the CDR3 does, and the rest of the CDR3 is filled in from the germline J gene. This sequence joins TRBV16 and TRBJ1-1; no firm D call. CDR3 length: 12 amino acids. V shed 4 bases and J shed 6 bases, with 9 bases lying between them. Germline CDR1 and CDR2: SGHSA and FRNQAP. CDR3 protein: CASSSRTPEVFF. The covered CDR3 bases are TGTGCAAGCAGCTCTCGGACCCCAGAAGTCTTC. Filled out from reference TRBV16 and TRBJ1-1, the complete variable domain reads NAGVIQTPRHKVTGKGQEATLWCEPISGHSAVFWYRQTIVQGLEFLTYFRNQAPIDDSGMPKERFSAQMPNQSHSTLKIQSTQPQDSAVYLCASSSRTPEVFFGKGTRLTVV.

On this clone: The gene names here belong to mouse. The CDR3 end is not reached by the read, which stops 1 residue before it; the germline J gene fills it in. The gene calls are TRBV12-2 and TRBJ2-5; no firm D call. V was cut by 2 bases and J by 0 bases, with 8 bases left in between. The CDR3 has 14 residues. Germline V gives CDR1 SGHLS, CDR2 HYDKME. The CDR3 DNA, read in part, is TGTGCCAGCTCTCAGGACCTTAACCAAGACACCCAGTAC. Translation gives CASSQDLNQDTQY. The CDR3 in its entirety is CASSQDLNQDTQYF.

As to this clone: Here the gene names and germline are mouse. The CDR3 is cut off 1 residue early in the read; its end comes from the germline J gene. The genes are TRBV1 and TRBJ1-4; 7 bases align to TRBD1. Trimming removed 11 bases from V and 12 bases from J; junction bases left unmatched: 12. Germline V gene data show CDR1 as NSQYPW and CDR2 as LRSPGD (reference sequence). The CDR3 is made up of 12 amino acids. The part of the CDR3 DNA that was read is TGCACCCCGGGACAGATCAACGAGGGATTATTT. Translating it yields CTPGQINEGLF. The whole CDR3 is CTPGQINEGLFF.

On this clone itself: Mouse names are used for the genes. The missing CDR3 end, 1 residue past where the read stops, is filled in from the germline J gene. The V gene is TRBV13-3, the J gene TRBJ1-4; D is uncertain. This CDR3 has 14 amino acids. V was trimmed by 5 bases and J by 1 base, leaving 9 bases between them. CDR1 and CDR2 (germline): NNHDY, SYVADS. Partial CDR3 DNA: TGTGCCAGCAGAGAGACAAATTCCAACGAAAGATTATTT. Translation gives CASRETNSNERLF. From start to end, the CDR3 is CASRETNSNERLFF.

As to this clone: Germline and genes: mouse. The read ends 1 residue early relative to the CDR3; the germline J gene fills the gap. J is TRBJ1-2 and V is TRBV26; D not certain. The ends were cut back, 4 bases at V and 4 bases at J, with 4 bases in the middle. Germline-derived CDR1 and CDR2 are KGHPV and FQNQEV (reference sequence). CDR3 length: 11 residues. This CDR3 reads CASSQGSDYTF. CDR3 bases read: TGTGCCAGCAGTCAGGGCTCCGACTACACC. The full variable domain, its missing parts supplied by reference TRBV26 and TRBJ1-2, is NSKVIQTPRYLVKGQGQKAKMRCIPEKGHPVVFWYQQNKNNEFKFLINFQNQEVLQQIDMTEKRFSAECPSNSPCSLEIQSSEAGDSALYLCASSQGSDYTFGSGTRLLVI.

This clone occurred a few times. Mouse gene names apply. Coverage ceases 1 residue before the CDR3 finishes, and the germline J gene fills in the end. This sample also contains other DNA sequences that code for the same CDR3. The J gene is TRBJ1-3, the V gene TRBV26; no clear D. Per germline, CDR1 KGHPV and CDR2 FQNQEV (reference sequence). This CDR3 contains 13 residues. Trimming pared 4 bases from V and 2 bases from J, leaving 6 bases between. The covered CDR3 bases are TGTGCCAGCAGTCGTGGGGCTGGAAATACGCTCTAT. Translating gives CASSRGAGNTLY. The entire CDR3 reads CASSRGAGNTLYF.

As to this clone: Mouse names are used for the genes. Sequencing ends 1 residue short of the CDR3 end; the germline J gene provides the rest. This sequence joins TRBV31 and TRBJ1-1; 9 nucleotides align to TRBD1. Germline V gene data show CDR1 as GKSSPN and CDR2 as SITVG. V was pared by 1 base and J by 1 base, with 1 base of the junction left unmatched. CDR3 length: 14 residues. This CDR3 is CAWSRTGVNTEVFF. The sequenced part of the CDR3 DNA is TGTGCCTGGAGTCGGACAGGGGTAAACACAGAAGTCTTC.

In the case of this clone: The gene names given are mouse names. The missing CDR3 end, 1 residue past where the read stops, is filled in from the germline J gene. The chain joins TRBV13-1 to TRBJ2-5; a weak D match, TRBD2 (6 bases). CDR1 and CDR2 (germline): NSHNY, SYGAGN. This CDR3 region has 15 residues. V gave up 0 bases and J gave up 0 bases, with 8 bases separating them. Here the CDR3 reads CASSDDWDNQDTQYF. The sequenced part of the CDR3 DNA is TGTGCCAGCAGTGATGACTGGGATAACCAAGACACCCAGTAC.

This clone showed up just once. Gene names follow the mouse nomenclature. The sequenced fragment ends 1 residue before the CDR3 boundary, so the rest is inferred from the germline J gene. The chain combines TRBV13-2 with TRBJ1-2; D is perhaps TRBD1 (5 bases). CDR3 length equals 12 residues. Germline V CDR1 and CDR2: NNHNN, SYGAGS (reference sequence). V was shortened by 2 bases and J by 6 bases, with 8 bases between the two germline ends. CDR3 DNA, as far as it was read: TGTGCCAGCGGTGAGGGGGGAACCGACTACACC. Amino acids: CASGEGGTDYT. The complete CDR3 reads CASGEGGTDYTF.

In regard to this clone: Gene names follow the mouse nomenclature. The read ends 1 residue shy of where the CDR3 ends; the end is completed using the germline J gene. J is TRBJ2-5 and V is TRBV26; 8 nucleotides agree with TRBD2. The CDR3 spans 14 residues. CDR1 and CDR2 from the germline V gene are KGHPV and FQNQEV (reference sequence). V trimming: 6 bases; J trimming: 5 bases; junction bases outside the gene matches: 7. The CDR3: CASSHRDWLDTQYF. The sequenced part of the CDR3 DNA is TGTGCCAGCAGCCACCGGGACTGGCTAGACACCCAGTAC.

As concerns this clone: The gene symbols are mouse symbols. The read falls 1 residue short of the CDR3 end, and the missing part is taken from the germline J gene. The V call is TRBV13-2, the J call TRBJ2-5; D call uncertain. The CDR3 loop spans 11 amino acids. Germline CDR1 NNHNN, CDR2 SYGAGS (reference sequence). Trimming shortened V by 6 bases and J by 4 bases, and 6 bases separated the two germline ends. CDR3 DNA, as far as it was read: TGTGCCAGCGAGGGTAAAGACACCCAGTAC. Translating it yields CASEGKDTQY. The full CDR3 protein is CASEGKDTQYF.

As for this clone: The gene names given are mouse names. The read halts 1 residue ahead of the CDR3 end, with the missing end drawn from the germline J gene. The V call is TRBV2, the J call TRBJ2-7; TRBD2 matches 9 bases. Looked up from germline, CDR1 is LGHNA and CDR2 is YSYQKL. Unmatched junction bases numbered 6, after V lost 0 bases and J lost 6 bases. CDR3 length: 15 amino acids. CDR3 DNA, as far as it was read: TGTGCCAGCAGCCAAGAGGTCTTGGGGGGGCCTGAACAGTAC. Encoded protein: CASSQEVLGGPEQY. The entire CDR3 protein reads CASSQEVLGGPEQYF.

Remarks on this clone: All gene names here are mouse names. The read gets to within 1 residue of the CDR3 end, and the germline J gene fills in the rest. The chain couples TRBV19 to TRBJ1-2; no reliable D call. Looked up from germline, CDR1 is FNHDT and CDR2 is SITEND (reference sequence). This CDR3 has 14 residues. V dropped 2 bases and J dropped 1 base, with 9 bases sitting between them. The CDR3 bases that were read are TGTGCCAGCAGTATCGAGACAATAAACTCCGACTACACC. Protein: CASSIETINSDYT. The CDR3, in full, reads CASSIETINSDYTF.

As to this clone: Gene and germline names: mouse. The read falls 1 residue short of the CDR3 end, and the missing part is taken from the germline J gene. This chain joins TRBV19 and TRBJ2-5; weak D call: TRBD2 (5 bases). The ends were cut back, 2 bases at V and 0 bases at J, with 7 bases in the middle. From germline, CDR1 is FNHDT and CDR2 SITEND (reference sequence). The CDR3 covers 14 residues. CDR3 bases read: TGTGCCAGCAGTATTGGGGATAACCAAGACACCCAGTAC. Amino acid sequence: CASSIGDNQDTQY. The full CDR3 reads CASSIGDNQDTQYF.